The 9 T cell receptor beta chains below come from one sample, sequenced in a study of immune characteristics of hereditary and idiopathic chronic pancreatitis. TCRdb's table, derived via immunoSEQ multiplex PCR, lists solely in-frame clones and lacks some. Of about 14,000 clones listed, around four fifths are singletons. Chronic pancreatitis tissue was collected during total pancreatectomy with islet autotransplantation. The specimen sequenced was pancreas tissue with hereditary chronic pancreatitis. Every receptor here comes from a human donor with chronic pancreatitis.

This clone appeared a single time. This chain uses TRBV3-1 (or the pseudogene TRBV3-2) with TRBJ1-3, with 7 bases fitting TRBD1. The CDR3 is 16 residues long. Trimming took 3 bases from V and 1 from J; bases not matched to a gene: 6. The germline gives CDR1 LGHDT, CDR2 YNNKEL (reference sequence). The DNA of the CDR3 is TGTGCCAGCAGCCACTCGACAGGGTTTTCTGGAAACACCATATATTTT. Its protein product is CASSHSTGFSGNTIYF.

This clone was seen once. The CDR3 nucleotides read TGTGCCACCAGTGATGGAGGGAGACAGTTCTTC. This translates into CATSDGGRQFF. The J gene is TRBJ2-1, the V gene TRBV24-1; TRBD2 is a possible D gene (6 bases). The germline V gene has CDR1 KGHDR and CDR2 SFDVKD. V lost 3 bases and J lost 13, with 9 bases in between. The CDR3 length is 11 residues.

This clone was picked up a small number of times. The V gene is TRBV6-5, the J gene TRBJ1-5; weak D call: TRBD1 (6 bases). Germline V gene sequence: CDR1 MNHEY, CDR2 SVGAGI. Trimming stripped 6 bases from V and 0 bases from J, with 12 bases between. The CDR3 contains 15 residues. The CDR3 loop reads CASSQGTHSNQPQHF. CDR3 coding DNA: TGTGCCAGCAGCCAAGGGACACATAGCAATCAGCCCCAGCATTTT.

The chain uses TRBV28 and TRBJ1-3; TRBD1 might be the D (5 bases). Per the germline V gene, CDR1 is MDHEN and CDR2 is SYDVKM. This CDR3 comprises 12 residues. V shed 7 bases and J shed 8 bases, with 12 bases lying between them. CDR3 sequence (DNA): TGTGCCAGCACCTCTCGAGGGGACACCATATATTTT. It is translated as CASTSRGDTIYF.

V and J are TRBV5-6 and TRBJ2-3; D is ambiguous. Trimming removed 0 bases at V and 3 bases at J, with 14 bases between. Germline V lookup: CDR1 SGHDT, CDR2 YYEEEE. The CDR3 spans 16 residues. The CDR3 bases are TGTGCCAGCAGCTTGGCCCTTGGGGTCAGAACAGATACGCAGTATTTT. Amino acid sequence: CASSLALGVRTDTQYF.

This sequence joins TRBV28 and TRBJ1-2; D gene unclear. The CDR3 sequence is 13 residues long. The germline V gene has CDR1 MDHEN and CDR2 SYDVKM. V dropped 2 bases and J dropped 8 bases, with 12 bases sitting between them. The CDR3 coding sequence is TGTGCCAGCAGTTTAGGATCCGGGAGAGGCTACACCTTC. Translated, it gives CASSLGSGRGYTF.

This clone was counted only a few times. The chain employs TRBV6-2 or TRBV6-3 and TRBJ1-1; D uncertain. The CDR3 runs to 14 residues. V lost 5 bases, J lost 1 base, and 11 bases lay in between. The germline CDR1 and CDR2 sequences are MNHEY and SVGEGT. The CDR3 is CASSQIIRNTEAFF. The CDR3 nucleotides read TGTGCCAGCAGTCAGATAATACGGAACACTGAAGCTTTCTTT.

The chain recombines TRBV27 with TRBJ2-1; 10 bases are shared with TRBD2. V gave up 2 bases and J gave up 5 bases; unmatched junction bases: 3. In germline, CDR1 is MNHEY, CDR2 SMNVEV (reference sequence). The CDR3 runs to 15 residues. CDR3 coding DNA: TGTGCCAGCAGTTTAAGACTAGCGGGCCACAATGAGCAGTTCTTC. It yields the protein CASSLRLAGHNEQFF.

This chain joins TRBV19 and TRBJ2-1; 12 nucleotides align to TRBD2. CDR3 length: 14 amino acids. J was trimmed by 9 bases and V by 6 bases; bases with no gene match: 6. Germline CDR1 and CDR2: LNHDA and SQIVND (reference sequence). The CDR3 region has the DNA TGTGCCAGTAGCCGACTAGCGGGAGTTACTGAGCAGTTCTTC. Translated: CASSRLAGVTEQFF.